The 27 T cell receptor beta chains reported below all come from one sample, sequenced in a study of cytomegalovirus exposure and HLA in healthy donors. PCR was performed using 60 Vbeta and 13 Jbeta primers. The data were produced by immunoSEQ multiplex PCR, yet TCRdb's version contains in-frame clones alone and is incomplete. The table includes around 150,000 clones, roughly 77% detected once. The sequencing sample was made of PBMCs. The origin of the receptors is a woman between 18 and 30 years old in good health and CMV-seronegative.

J is TRBJ1-5 and V is TRBV5-5; D perhaps matches TRBD1 (5 bases). Trimming pared 3 bases from V and 0 bases from J, leaving 10 bases between. This CDR3 is built from 15 residues. Germline-derived CDR1 and CDR2 are SGHKS and YYEKEE (reference sequence). CDR3 in amino acids: CASSSGLYSNQPQHF. CDR3 nucleotides: TGTGCCAGCAGCTCGGGACTTTATAGCAATCAGCCCCAGCATTTT.

V and J are TRBV5-1 and TRBJ2-5; perhaps TRBD1 as D (6 bases). The V gene lost 4 bases and the J gene lost 1 base, with 8 bases spanning the gap. Looked up from germline, CDR1 is SGHRS and CDR2 is YFSETQ. This CDR3 is built from 13 residues. The CDR3 DNA sequence: TGCGCCAGCAGCCGGGACACCCAAGAGACCCAGTACTTC. It codes for CASSRDTQETQYF.

This chain uses TRBV5-1 with TRBJ2-1, with 9 nucleotides matching TRBD2. V was clipped by 0 bases and J by 9 bases; unmatched bases: 10. The length of the CDR3 is 16 residues. Looked up from germline, CDR1 is SGHRS and CDR2 is YFSETQ. CDR3 DNA sequence: TGCGCCAGCAGCTTGGGTCCGGCGGGAGGGGCTGGTGAGCAGTTCTTC. Amino acids: CASSLGPAGGAGEQFF. The whole variable domain, filled in from reference TRBV5-1 and TRBJ2-1, reads KAGVTQTPRYLIKTRGQQVTLSCSPISGHRSVSWYQQTPGQGLQFLFEYFSETQRNKGNFPGRFSGRQFSNSRSEMNVSTLELGDSALYLCASSLGPAGGAGEQFFGPGTRLTVL.

This clone showed up just once. The chain uses TRBV9 and TRBJ2-2, with D possibly matching TRBD2 (5 bases). This CDR3 contains 14 residues. The V end lost 3 bases, the J end lost 5 bases, and 11 bases lay between the germline ends. Germline V CDR1 and CDR2: SGDLS, YYNGEE. The CDR3 here is CASSASPGTGELFF. CDR3 DNA: TGTGCCAGCAGCGCTAGTCCGGGGACCGGGGAGCTGTTTTTT.

This chain connects TRBV5-6 to TRBJ1-5; TRBD1 aligns across 10 bases. Losses at the gene ends were 0 bases for V and 6 bases for J; bases not matched to a gene: 6. The germline gives CDR1 SGHDT, CDR2 YYEEEE. The CDR3 covers 16 residues. The CDR3 nucleotides are TGTGCCAGCAGCTTGGGAGGGGGGACAGGGGTTCAGCCCCAGCATTTT. It encodes CASSLGGGTGVQPQHF.

The chain carries TRBV11-2 and TRBJ2-1, with TRBD2 identical over 8 bases. There are 15 residues in the CDR3. V shed 3 bases, J shed 6 bases, and the junction held 7 bases outside the gene matches. CDR1 and CDR2 (germline): SGHAT, FQNNGV. This CDR3 reads CASSFNAGGINEQFF. In DNA, the CDR3 is TGTGCCAGCAGCTTTAACGCGGGAGGTATCAATGAGCAGTTCTTC.

J is TRBJ2-2 and V is TRBV7-3, with 9 bases matching TRBD1. The trim removed 1 base at V and 2 bases at J, leaving 11 bases unmatched. This CDR3 is built from 19 residues. The V gene's germline CDR1 is SGHTA and CDR2 FQGTGA. In DNA form, the CDR3 reads TGTGCCAGCAGCTTAAAGGGGACAGGGTTGGCAATTAACACCGGGGAGCTGTTTTTT. Translating gives CASSLKGTGLAINTGELFF.

The V and J genes are TRBV27 and TRBJ1-5; no reliable D call. The CDR3 has 15 amino acids. CDR1 and CDR2 (germline): MNHEY, SMNVEV (reference sequence). V was cut by 8 bases and J by 0 bases, with 14 bases left in between. CDR3 protein: CASDNGDFSNQPQHF. For the CDR3, the DNA is TGTGCCAGCGATAACGGAGATTTTAGCAATCAGCCCCAGCATTTT.

This chain joins TRBV5-1 and TRBJ2-5; D is ambiguous. CDR3 size: 13 residues. V dropped 0 bases and J dropped 1 base, with 4 bases sitting between them. CDR1 and CDR2 (germline): SGHRS, YFSETQ. The CDR3 region has the DNA TGCGCCAGCAGCTTGGCCTTCCAAGAGACCCAGTACTTC. Residues: CASSLAFQETQYF.

This clone was counted once. The chain recombines TRBV28 with TRBJ1-3; tentative D call: TRBD1 (6 bases). The CDR3 is made up of 15 amino acids. V lost 1 base and J 4 bases, leaving 11 bases between the germline ends. Germline V gene lookup returns CDR1 MDHEN and CDR2 SYDVKM. In nucleotides, the CDR3 is TGTGCCAGCAGTTTATCGGGGGGCACGGGAAACACCATATATTTT. It codes for CASSLSGGTGNTIYF.

This clone has just a few counts. This rearrangement joins TRBV28 to TRBJ1-4, with 7 bases that match TRBD1. The CDR3 loop spans 13 amino acids. Germline CDR1 MDHEN, CDR2 SYDVKM. The J segment lost 13 bases and the V segment lost 6 bases, leaving 11 bases of the junction unmatched. Here the CDR3 reads CASRETTGDGLFF. The CDR3 coding sequence is TGTGCCAGCAGAGAAACCACAGGGGATGGACTGTTTTTT.

This clone was detected ten times or more. The chain has TRBV25-1 and TRBJ1-1, with D possibly matching TRBD1 (6 bases). Germline V lookup: CDR1 MGHDK, CDR2 SYGVNS. Trimming took 11 bases from V and 0 from J, leaving 10 bases between them. The length of the CDR3 is 12 residues. The CDR3 DNA reads as TGTGCCGTAGGGGACATGAACACTGAAGCTTTCTTT. Protein product: CAVGDMNTEAFF.

The gene calls are TRBV28 and TRBJ2-1; maybe TRBD2 (6 bases). Trimming stripped 5 bases from V and 8 bases from J, with 13 bases between. This CDR3 contains 13 residues. Germline CDR1 and CDR2: MDHEN and SYDVKM. CDR3 sequence: CASSPEGIDEQFF. Here the CDR3 DNA reads TGTGCCAGCAGTCCGGAGGGTATCGATGAGCAGTTCTTC.

The J gene is TRBJ1-5, the V gene TRBV19, with a tentative D call TRBD1 (6 bases). Germline CDR1 is LNHDA and CDR2 is SQIVND (reference sequence). Trimming removed 8 bases at V and 1 base at J, with 12 bases between. The CDR3 covers 14 residues. CDR3 loop: CASCPGASNQPQHF. In DNA, the CDR3 is TGTGCCAGTTGTCCAGGGGCGAGCAATCAGCCCCAGCATTTT.

This chain connects TRBV7-9 to TRBJ2-7; D ambiguous. Germline assignment: CDR1 SEHNR and CDR2 FQNEAQ (reference sequence). V was shortened by 2 bases and J by 4 bases, with 15 bases between the two germline ends. The CDR3 consists of 15 residues. Here the CDR3 reads CASSLTPGYSYEQYF. The CDR3 DNA follows: TGTGCCAGCAGCTTAACGCCAGGTTACTCATACGAGCAGTACTTC.

V usage is TRBV19 and J usage is TRBJ2-7; TRBD1 might be the D (6 bases). V gave up 7 bases and J gave up 2 bases, with 24 bases separating them. There are 17 residues in the CDR3. Germline V gives CDR1 LNHDA, CDR2 SQIVND (reference sequence). CDR3 sequence: CASTSKLGTGQPYEQYF. CDR3 sequence (DNA): TGTGCCAGTACCTCTAAGTTGGGAACAGGGCAGCCCTACGAGCAGTACTTC.

V is TRBV5-8 and J is TRBJ2-3; unclear D gene. This CDR3 comprises 14 residues. With 0 bases removed from V and 0 bases from J, the gap between germline ends came to 5 bases. Germline lookup yields CDR1 SGHTS and CDR2 YDEGEE. CDR3 coding DNA: TGTGCCAGCAGCTTGGGCCAGAGCACAGATACGCAGTATTTT. Translated, it gives CASSLGQSTDTQYF.

The V call is TRBV6-5, the J call TRBJ1-1; 7 bases align to TRBD1. Trimming took 0 bases from V and 5 from J; bases not matched to a gene: 6. This CDR3 comprises 15 residues. Germline V gives CDR1 MNHEY, CDR2 SVGAGI. The CDR3 loop is CASSYSTGAGTEAFF. The CDR3 nucleotides read TGTGCCAGCAGTTACTCCACAGGGGCGGGAACTGAAGCTTTCTTT.

This sequence joins TRBV5-4 and TRBJ1-4; 7 bases fit TRBD1. This CDR3 contains 15 residues. Germline CDR1 SGHNT, CDR2 YYREEE (reference sequence). The J segment lost 3 bases and the V segment lost 0 bases, leaving 2 bases of the junction unmatched. The DNA for the CDR3 is TGTGCCAGCAGCTTGGTCGGGACAGCTAATGAAAAACTGTTTTTT. It codes for CASSLVGTANEKLFF.

The chain employs TRBV19 and TRBJ1-1, with TRBD1 matching over 9 bases. The germline V gene encodes CDR1 LNHDA and CDR2 SQIVND (reference sequence). The trim removed 5 bases at V and 6 bases at J, leaving 4 bases unmatched. The CDR3 length is 13 residues. CDR3 bases: TGTGCCAGTAGTTGGACAGGGGTTTCTGAAGCTTTCTTT. This codes for CASSWTGVSEAFF.

The chain links TRBV28 to TRBJ2-3; D possibly corresponds to TRBD2 (6 bases). The CDR3 consists of 17 residues. V lost 2 bases and J 3 bases, leaving 18 bases between the germline ends. CDR1 and CDR2 (germline): MDHEN, SYDVKM. In DNA form, the CDR3 reads TGTGCCAGCAGTTTAGTTTGGGGACCTGGGGGGACAGATACGCAGTATTTT. Encoded protein: CASSLVWGPGGTDTQYF.

V and J are TRBV6-5 and TRBJ1-3, with D unclear. Between the trimmed V and J ends, which lost 9 bases and 1 base, there was a span of 10 bases. The CDR3 has 13 amino acids. CDR1 and CDR2 (germline): MNHEY, SVGAGI. CDR3 sequence: CASKWASGNTIYF. In DNA, the CDR3 is TGTGCCAGTAAATGGGCTTCTGGAAACACCATATATTTT.

V and J are TRBV5-6 and TRBJ2-3, with D unresolved. Trimming stripped 0 bases from V and 0 bases from J, with 8 bases between. CDR1 and CDR2 (germline): SGHDT, YYEEEE. The CDR3 spans 15 residues. This CDR3 reads CASSLVTESTDTQYF. DNA of the CDR3: TGTGCCAGCAGCTTGGTAACGGAGAGCACAGATACGCAGTATTTT.

J is TRBJ2-7 and V is TRBV10-3; the D gene is possibly TRBD1 (5 bases). Germline values: CDR1 ENHRY, CDR2 SYGVKD. Trimming cost V 4 bases and J 0 bases, with 16 bases left between them. The CDR3 has 16 amino acids. The CDR3 spells CAISGSRQGFSYEQYF. In DNA, the CDR3 is TGTGCCATCAGTGGGTCGAGGCAGGGTTTCTCCTACGAGCAGTACTTC.

The V gene is TRBV27, the J gene TRBJ2-1; maybe TRBD2 (6 bases). Trimming cost V 2 bases and J 5 bases, with 13 bases left between them. Germline loops: CDR1 MNHEY, CDR2 SMNVEV (reference sequence). The CDR3 is 15 residues long. Here the CDR3 DNA reads TGTGCCAGCAGTTTAATTCTAGCGACTAACAATGAGCAGTTCTTC. Amino acids: CASSLILATNNEQFF.

This clone is a singleton in its sample. This chain joins TRBV5-4 and TRBJ2-7; 7 nucleotides agree with TRBD2. Germline V lookup: CDR1 SGHNT, CDR2 YYREEE (reference sequence). This CDR3 spans 15 amino acids. V shed 2 bases, J shed 2 bases, and the junction held 7 bases outside the gene matches. The CDR3 loop reads CASSFPAGRAYEQYF. CDR3 DNA sequence: TGTGCCAGCAGCTTCCCCGCAGGGAGGGCCTACGAGCAGTACTTC. Complete variable domain (other parts from reference TRBV5-4 and TRBJ2-7): ETGVTQSPTHLIKTRGQQVTLRCSSQSGHNTVSWYQQALGQGPQFIFQYYREEENGRGNFPPRFSGLQFPNYSSELNVNALELDDSALYLCASSFPAGRAYEQYFGPGTRLTVT.

This clone has a handful of counts. The chain joins TRBV5-1 to TRBJ1-1; unclear D gene. From germline, CDR1 is SGHRS and CDR2 YFSETQ. The CDR3 is 13 residues long. V was trimmed by 0 bases and J by 1 base, leaving 4 bases between them. The CDR3 protein is CASSLVWNTEAFF. The CDR3 bases are TGCGCCAGCAGCTTGGTATGGAACACTGAAGCTTTCTTT.